A selection of T cell receptor beta chains follows, all from one sample in a study of vaccination and CD4 T cells after COVID-19. TCRdb called the PCR reads again in MiXCR, with one record for every CDR3 protein. The repertoire holds approximately 16,000 distinct CDR3 sequences, 30% to 35% seen once, with roughly 14% in the top ten. What these receptors recognize is not known. The sequenced material came from cultured CD4+ T cells from blood. Source of these receptors: a human donor with COVID-19. Each CDR3 is given with its conserved first and last residue. Fields, in order: J gene, V gene, clone size, CDR3 protein. Only some rows state a clone size, as once, few, many or a class for expanded clones.

TRBJ1-3,TRBV7-6,-,CASSLDPPSSGNTIYF
TRBJ2-7,TRBV20-1,-,CSARVLTGTGVVVGSYEQYF
TRBJ2-5,TRBV29-1,few,CSVGPPSLGETQYF
TRBJ2-5,TRBV11-3,-,CASSPTGRGETQYF
TRBJ1-3,TRBV7-6,few,CASSPVGTNSGNTIYF
TRBJ1-6,TRBV20-1,-,CSALGGGRNSPLHF
TRBJ2-7,TRBV20-1,few,CSAASQGFPYEQYF
TRBJ2-5,TRBV7-7,few,CASSSSGLQETQYF
TRBJ2-7,TRBV11-2,-,CASSLMEPTYEQYF
TRBJ1-1,TRBV10-3,few,CAISAQERGTEAFF
TRBJ1-4,TRBV28,-,CASGYGEGNGEKLFF
TRBJ2-3,TRBV12-3/TRBV12-4,-,CASSLRGRDTQYF
TRBJ2-7,TRBV7-2,-,CASSLEVGTVYEQYF
TRBJ1-3,TRBV20-1,-,CSARGTAGSGNTIYF
TRBJ2-7,TRBV5-8,few,CASRPDTYEQYF
TRBJ2-7,TRBV7-2,-,CASSNTGTGHNF
TRBJ2-3,TRBV7-9,-,CASSLDSGGYTDTQYF
TRBJ2-3,TRBV5-1,-,CASRGGGPSTDTQYF
TRBJ1-6,TRBV12-3/TRBV12-4,few,CASSTGQPYNSPLHF
TRBJ2-3,TRBV20-1,few,CSARDLQGYSTDTQYF
TRBJ1-1,TRBV30,few,CAWSILTVNTEAFF
TRBJ1-5,TRBV7-2,few,CASSFGSNQPQHF
TRBJ1-3,TRBV20-1,-,CSASDRNSGNTIYF